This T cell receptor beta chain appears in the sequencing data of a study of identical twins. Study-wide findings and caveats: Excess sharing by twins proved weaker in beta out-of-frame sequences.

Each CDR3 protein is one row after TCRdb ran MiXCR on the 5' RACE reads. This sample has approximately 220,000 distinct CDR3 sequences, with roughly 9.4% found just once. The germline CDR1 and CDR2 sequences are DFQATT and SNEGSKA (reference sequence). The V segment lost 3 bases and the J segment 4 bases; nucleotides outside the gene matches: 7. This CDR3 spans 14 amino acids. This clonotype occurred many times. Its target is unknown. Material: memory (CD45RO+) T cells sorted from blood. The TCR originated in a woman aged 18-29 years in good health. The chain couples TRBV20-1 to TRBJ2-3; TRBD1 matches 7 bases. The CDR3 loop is CSARWDRKADTQYF. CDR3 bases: TGCAGTGCTAGGTGGGACAGAAAGGCAGATACGCAGTATTTT.